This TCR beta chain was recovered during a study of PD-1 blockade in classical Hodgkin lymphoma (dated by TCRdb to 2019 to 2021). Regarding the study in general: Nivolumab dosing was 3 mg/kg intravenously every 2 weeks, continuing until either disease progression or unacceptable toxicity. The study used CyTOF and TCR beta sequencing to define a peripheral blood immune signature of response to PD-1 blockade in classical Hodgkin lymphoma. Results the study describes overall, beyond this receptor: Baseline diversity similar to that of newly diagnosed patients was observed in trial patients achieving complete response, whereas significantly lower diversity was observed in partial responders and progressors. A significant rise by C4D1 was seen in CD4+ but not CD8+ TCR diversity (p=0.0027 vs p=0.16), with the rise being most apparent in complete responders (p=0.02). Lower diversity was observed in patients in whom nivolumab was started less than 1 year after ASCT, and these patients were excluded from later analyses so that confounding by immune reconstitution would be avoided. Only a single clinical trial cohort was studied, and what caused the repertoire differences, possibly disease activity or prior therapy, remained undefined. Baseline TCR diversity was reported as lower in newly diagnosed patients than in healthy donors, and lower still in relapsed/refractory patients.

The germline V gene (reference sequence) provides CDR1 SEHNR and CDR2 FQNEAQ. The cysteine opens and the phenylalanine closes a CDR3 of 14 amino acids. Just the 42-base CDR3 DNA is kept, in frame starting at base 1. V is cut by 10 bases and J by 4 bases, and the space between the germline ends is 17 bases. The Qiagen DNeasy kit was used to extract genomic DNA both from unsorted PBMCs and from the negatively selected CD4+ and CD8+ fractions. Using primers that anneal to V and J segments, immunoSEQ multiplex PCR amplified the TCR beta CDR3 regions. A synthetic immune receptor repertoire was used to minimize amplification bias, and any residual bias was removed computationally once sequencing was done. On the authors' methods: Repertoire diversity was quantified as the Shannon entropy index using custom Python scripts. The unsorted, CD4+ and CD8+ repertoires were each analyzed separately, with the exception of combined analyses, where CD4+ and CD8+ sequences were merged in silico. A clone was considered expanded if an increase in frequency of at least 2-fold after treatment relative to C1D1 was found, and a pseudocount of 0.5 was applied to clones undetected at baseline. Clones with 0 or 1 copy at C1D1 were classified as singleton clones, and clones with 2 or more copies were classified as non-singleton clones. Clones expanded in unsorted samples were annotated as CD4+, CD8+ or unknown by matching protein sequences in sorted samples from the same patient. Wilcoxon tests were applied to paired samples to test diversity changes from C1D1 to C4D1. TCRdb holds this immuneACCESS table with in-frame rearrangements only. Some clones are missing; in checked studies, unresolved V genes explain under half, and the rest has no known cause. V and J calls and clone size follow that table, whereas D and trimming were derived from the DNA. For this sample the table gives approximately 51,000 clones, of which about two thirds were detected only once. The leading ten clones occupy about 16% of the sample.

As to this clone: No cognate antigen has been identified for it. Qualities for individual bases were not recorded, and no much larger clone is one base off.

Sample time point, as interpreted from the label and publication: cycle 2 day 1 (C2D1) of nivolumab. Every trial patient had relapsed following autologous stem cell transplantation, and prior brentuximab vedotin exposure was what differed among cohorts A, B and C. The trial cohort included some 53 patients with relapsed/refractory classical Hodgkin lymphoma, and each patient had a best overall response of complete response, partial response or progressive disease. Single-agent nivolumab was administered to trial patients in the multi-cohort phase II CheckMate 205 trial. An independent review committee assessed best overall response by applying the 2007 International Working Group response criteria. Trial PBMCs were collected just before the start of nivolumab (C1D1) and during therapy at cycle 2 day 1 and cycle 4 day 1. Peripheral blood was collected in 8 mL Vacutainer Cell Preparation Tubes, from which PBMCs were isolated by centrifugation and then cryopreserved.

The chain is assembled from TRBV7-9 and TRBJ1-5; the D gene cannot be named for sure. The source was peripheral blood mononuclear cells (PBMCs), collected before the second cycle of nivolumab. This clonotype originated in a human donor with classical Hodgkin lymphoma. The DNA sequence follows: TGTGCCACCTCGAGTGGGATTCTGAATCAGCCCCAGCATTTT. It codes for CATSSGILNQPQHF.